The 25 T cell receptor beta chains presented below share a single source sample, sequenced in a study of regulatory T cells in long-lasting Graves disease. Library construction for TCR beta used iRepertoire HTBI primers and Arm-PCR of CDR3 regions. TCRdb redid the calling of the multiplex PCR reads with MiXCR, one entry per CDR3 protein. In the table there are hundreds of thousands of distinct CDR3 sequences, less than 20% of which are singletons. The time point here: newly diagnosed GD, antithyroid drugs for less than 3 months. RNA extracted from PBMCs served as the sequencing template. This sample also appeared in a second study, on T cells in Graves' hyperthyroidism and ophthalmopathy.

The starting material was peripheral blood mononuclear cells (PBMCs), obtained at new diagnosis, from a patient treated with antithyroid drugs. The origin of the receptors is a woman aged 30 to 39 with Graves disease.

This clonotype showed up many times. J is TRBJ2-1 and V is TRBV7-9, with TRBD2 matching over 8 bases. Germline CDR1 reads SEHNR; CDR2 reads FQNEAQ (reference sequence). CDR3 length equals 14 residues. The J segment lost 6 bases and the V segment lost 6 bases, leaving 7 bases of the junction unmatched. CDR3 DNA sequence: TGTGCCAGCAGGAGAGAGCGGGAGAGCAATGAGCAGTTCTTC. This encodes CASRRERESNEQFF.

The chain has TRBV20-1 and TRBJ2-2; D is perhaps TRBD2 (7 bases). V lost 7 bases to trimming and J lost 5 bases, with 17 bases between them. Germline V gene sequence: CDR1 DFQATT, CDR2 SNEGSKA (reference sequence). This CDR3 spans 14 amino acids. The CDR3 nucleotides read TGCAGTGTCAAGAGGGGGGGGCGGACCGGGGAGCTGTTTTTT. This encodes CSVKRGGRTGELFF.

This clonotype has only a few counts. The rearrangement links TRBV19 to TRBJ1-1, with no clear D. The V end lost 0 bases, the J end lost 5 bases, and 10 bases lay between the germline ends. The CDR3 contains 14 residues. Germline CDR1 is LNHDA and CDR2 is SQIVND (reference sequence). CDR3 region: CASSIDPQDTEAFF. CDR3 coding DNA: TGTGCCAGTAGTATAGATCCCCAGGATACTGAAGCTTTCTTT.

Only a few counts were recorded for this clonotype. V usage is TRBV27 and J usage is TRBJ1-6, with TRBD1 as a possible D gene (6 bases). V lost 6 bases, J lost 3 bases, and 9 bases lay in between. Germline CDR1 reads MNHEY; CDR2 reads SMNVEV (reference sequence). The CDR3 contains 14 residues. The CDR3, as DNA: TGTGCCAGCAGACAGGGTTTCTATAATTCACCCCTCCACTTT. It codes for CASRQGFYNSPLHF.

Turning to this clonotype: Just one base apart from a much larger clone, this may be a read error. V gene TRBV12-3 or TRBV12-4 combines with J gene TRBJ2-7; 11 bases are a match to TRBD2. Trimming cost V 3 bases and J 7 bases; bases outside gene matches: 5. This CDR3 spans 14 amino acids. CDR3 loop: CASSFAGLAEEQYF. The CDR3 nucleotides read TGTGCCAGCAGTTTCGCGGGACTAGCGGAAGAGCAGTACTTC.

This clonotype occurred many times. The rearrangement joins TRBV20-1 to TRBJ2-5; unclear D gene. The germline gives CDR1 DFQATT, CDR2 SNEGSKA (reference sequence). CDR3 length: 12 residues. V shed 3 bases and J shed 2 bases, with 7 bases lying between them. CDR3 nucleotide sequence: TGCAGTGCTAGTGGGTGGCAAGAGACCCAGTACTTC. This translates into CSASGWQETQYF.

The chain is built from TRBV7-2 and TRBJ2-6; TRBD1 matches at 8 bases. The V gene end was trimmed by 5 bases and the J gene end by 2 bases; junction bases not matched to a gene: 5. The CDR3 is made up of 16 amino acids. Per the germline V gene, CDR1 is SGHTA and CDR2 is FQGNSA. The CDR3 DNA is TGTGCCAGCAGCCCCCAGGACAGGGCTGGGGCCAACGTCCTGACTTTC. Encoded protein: CASSPQDRAGANVLTF.

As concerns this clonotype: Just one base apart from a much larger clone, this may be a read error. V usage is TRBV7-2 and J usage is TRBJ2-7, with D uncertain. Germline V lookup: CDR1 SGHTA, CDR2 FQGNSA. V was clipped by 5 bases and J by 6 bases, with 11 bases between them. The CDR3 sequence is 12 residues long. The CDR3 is CASSLSLVEQYF. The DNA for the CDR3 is TGTGCCAGCAGCCTGTCTCTAGTCGAGCAGTACTTC. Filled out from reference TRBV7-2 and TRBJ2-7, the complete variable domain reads GAGVSQSPSNKVTEKGKDVELRCDPISGHTALYWYRQSLGQGLEFLIYFQGNSAPDKSGLPSDRFSAERTGGSVSTLTIQRTQQEDSAVYLCASSLSLVEQYFGPGTRLTVT.

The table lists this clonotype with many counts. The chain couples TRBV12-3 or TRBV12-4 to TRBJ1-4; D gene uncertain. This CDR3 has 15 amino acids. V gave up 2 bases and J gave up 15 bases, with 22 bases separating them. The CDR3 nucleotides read TGTGCCAGCAGTTTAACCCCCACCGAGAGTATTAAATTGTTTTTT. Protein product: CASSLTPTESIKLFF.

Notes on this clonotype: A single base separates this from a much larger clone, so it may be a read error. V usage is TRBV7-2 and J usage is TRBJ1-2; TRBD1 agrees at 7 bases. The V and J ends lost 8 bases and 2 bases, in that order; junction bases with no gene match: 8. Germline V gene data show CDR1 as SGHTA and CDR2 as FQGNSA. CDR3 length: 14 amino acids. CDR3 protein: CASGLPQGNYGYTF. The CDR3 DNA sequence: TGTGCCAGCGGCCTACCACAGGGGAACTATGGCTACACCTTC.

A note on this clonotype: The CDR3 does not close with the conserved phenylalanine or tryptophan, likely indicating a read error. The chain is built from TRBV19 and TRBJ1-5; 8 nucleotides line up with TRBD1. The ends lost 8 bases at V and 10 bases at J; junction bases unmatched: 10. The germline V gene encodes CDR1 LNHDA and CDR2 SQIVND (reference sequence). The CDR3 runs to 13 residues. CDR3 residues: CASHGGQGQPQHL. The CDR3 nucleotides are TGTGCCAGTCATGGAGGACAGGGTCAACCCCAGCATCTT.

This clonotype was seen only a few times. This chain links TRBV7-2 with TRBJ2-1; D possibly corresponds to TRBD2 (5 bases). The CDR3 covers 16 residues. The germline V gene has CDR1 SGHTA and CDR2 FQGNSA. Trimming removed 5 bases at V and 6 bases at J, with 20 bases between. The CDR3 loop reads CASSVSLPAGLNEQFF. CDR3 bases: TGTGCCAGCAGCGTATCCCTCCCCGCGGGCCTCAATGAGCAGTTCTTC.

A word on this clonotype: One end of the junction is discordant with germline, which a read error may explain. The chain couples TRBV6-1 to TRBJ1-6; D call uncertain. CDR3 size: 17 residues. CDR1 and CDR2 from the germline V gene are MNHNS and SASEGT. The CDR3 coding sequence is TGTGCCAGCAGCCCCTCATCTTTTAGGTCCTATAATCCACCCCTCCACTTT. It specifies CASSPSSFRSYNPPLHF.

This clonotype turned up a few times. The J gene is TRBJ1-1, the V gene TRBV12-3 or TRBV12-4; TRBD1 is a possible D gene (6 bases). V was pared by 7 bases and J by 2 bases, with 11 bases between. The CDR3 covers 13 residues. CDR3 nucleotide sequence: TGTGCCAGCACTTGGGGGGCCAACACTGAAGCTTTCTTT. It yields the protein CASTWGANTEAFF.

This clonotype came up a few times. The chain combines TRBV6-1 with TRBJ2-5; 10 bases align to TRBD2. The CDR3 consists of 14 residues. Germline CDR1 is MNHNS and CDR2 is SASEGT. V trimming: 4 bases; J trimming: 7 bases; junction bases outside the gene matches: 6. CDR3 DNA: TGTGCCAGCAGTGCTAGCGGGGGCTTCGGGACCCAGTACTTC. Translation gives CASSASGGFGTQYF.

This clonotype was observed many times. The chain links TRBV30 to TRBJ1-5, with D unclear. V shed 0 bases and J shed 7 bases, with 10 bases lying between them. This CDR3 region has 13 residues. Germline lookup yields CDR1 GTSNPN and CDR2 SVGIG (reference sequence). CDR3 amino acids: CAWSVQPGQPQHF. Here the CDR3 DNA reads TGTGCCTGGAGTGTACAGCCGGGGCAGCCCCAGCATTTT.

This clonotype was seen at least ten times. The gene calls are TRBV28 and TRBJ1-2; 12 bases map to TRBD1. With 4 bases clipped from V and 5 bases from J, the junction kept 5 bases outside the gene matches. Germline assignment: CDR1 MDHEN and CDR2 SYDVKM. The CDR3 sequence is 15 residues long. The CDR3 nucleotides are TGTGCCAGCAGTTCGGGACAGGGGGCGCGTTATGGCTACACCTTC. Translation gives CASSSGQGARYGYTF.

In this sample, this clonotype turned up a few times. CDR3 sequence (DNA): TGTGCCAGTAGGCCCCGGACAGGGGGCACTGAAGCTTTCTTT. Translated: CASRPRTGGTEAFF. The rearrangement links TRBV19 to TRBJ1-1, with TRBD1 matching 10 bases. The CDR3 covers 14 residues. Germline CDR1 and CDR2: LNHDA and SQIVND (reference sequence). V lost 6 bases to trimming and J lost 4 bases; unmatched junction nucleotides: 5.

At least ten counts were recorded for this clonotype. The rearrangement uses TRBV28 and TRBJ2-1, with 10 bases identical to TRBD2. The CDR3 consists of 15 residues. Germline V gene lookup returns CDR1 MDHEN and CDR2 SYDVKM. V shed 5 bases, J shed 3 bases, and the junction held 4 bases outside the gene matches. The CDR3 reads CASSQTSGVYNEQFF. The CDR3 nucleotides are TGTGCCAGCAGTCAAACTAGCGGGGTCTACAATGAGCAGTTCTTC.

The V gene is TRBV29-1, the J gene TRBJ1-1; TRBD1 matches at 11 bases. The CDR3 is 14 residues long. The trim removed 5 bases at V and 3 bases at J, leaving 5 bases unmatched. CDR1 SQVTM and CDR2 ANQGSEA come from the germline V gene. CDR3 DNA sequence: TGCAGCGTTACCGGACAGGGGGCGGACACTGAAGCTTTCTTT. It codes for CSVTGQGADTEAFF.

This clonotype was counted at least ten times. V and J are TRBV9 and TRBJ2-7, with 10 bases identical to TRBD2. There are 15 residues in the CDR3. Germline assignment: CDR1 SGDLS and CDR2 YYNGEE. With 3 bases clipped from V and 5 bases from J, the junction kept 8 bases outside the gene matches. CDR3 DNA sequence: TGTGCCAGCAGCGGGGCTAGCGGGAGTTGGGACGAGCAGTACTTC. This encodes CASSGASGSWDEQYF.

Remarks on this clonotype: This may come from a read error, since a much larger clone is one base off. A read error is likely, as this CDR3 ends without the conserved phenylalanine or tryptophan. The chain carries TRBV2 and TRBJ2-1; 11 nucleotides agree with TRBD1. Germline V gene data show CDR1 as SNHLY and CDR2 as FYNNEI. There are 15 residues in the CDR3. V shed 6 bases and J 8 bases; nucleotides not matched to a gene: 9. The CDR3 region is CASRARTGGNDEQFS. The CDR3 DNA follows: TGTGCCAGCAGAGCCAGGACAGGGGGCAACGATGAGCAGTTCTCC.

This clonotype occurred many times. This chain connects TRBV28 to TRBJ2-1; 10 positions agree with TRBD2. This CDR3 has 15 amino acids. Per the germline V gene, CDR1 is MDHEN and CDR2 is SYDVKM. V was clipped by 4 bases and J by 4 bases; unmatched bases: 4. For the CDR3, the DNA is TGTGCCAGCAGTTGGCCGGGACTAGCGTACAATGAGCAGTTCTTC. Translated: CASSWPGLAYNEQFF.

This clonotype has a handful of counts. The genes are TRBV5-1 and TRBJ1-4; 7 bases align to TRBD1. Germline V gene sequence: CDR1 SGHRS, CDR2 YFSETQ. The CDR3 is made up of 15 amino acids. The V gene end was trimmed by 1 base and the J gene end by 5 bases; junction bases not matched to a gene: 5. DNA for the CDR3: TGCGCCAGCAGCTTGACAGCAGGGGGAAATGAAAAACTGTTTTTT. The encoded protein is CASSLTAGGNEKLFF. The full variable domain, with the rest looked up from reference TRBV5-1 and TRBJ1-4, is KAGVTQTPRYLIKTRGQQVTLSCSPISGHRSVSWYQQTPGQGLQFLFEYFSETQRNKGNFPGRFSGRQFSNSRSEMNVSTLELGDSALYLCASSLTAGGNEKLFFGSGTQLSVL.

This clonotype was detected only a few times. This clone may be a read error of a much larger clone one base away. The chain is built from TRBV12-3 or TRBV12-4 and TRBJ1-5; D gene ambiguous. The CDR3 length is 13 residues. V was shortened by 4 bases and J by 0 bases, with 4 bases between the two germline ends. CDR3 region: CASSWSSNQPQHF. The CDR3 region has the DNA TGTGCCAGCAGTTGGAGTAGCAATCAGCCCCAGCATTTT.